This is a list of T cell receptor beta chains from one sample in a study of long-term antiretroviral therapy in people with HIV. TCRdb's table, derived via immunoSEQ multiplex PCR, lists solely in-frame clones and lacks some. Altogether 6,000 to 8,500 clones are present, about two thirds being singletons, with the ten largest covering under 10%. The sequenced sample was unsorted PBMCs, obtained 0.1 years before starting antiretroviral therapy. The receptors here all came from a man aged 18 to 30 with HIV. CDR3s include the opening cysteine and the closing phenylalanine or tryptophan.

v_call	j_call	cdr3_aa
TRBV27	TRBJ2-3	CASSPLAGGYTDTQYF
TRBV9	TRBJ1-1	CASSVEDVRDRGHSEAFF
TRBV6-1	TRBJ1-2	CASSEDPRGRSYGYTF
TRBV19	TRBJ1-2	CASSFRTGGHPDGYTF
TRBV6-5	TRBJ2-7	CASSEGGPSYEQYF
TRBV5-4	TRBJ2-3	CASSLNERGGNTQYF
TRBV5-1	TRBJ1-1	CASSLASNTEAFF
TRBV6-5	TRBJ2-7	CASSYLPRQGNEQYF
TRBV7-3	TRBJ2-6	CASSSHPDRGLSGANVLTF
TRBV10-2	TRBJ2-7	CASSDLYRGGAYEQYF
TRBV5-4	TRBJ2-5	CASSWGQTQETQYF
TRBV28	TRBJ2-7	CASSLAGHSYEQYF
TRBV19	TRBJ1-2	CASSIDLRGAHYGYTF
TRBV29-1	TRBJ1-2	CSVVNREDYGYTF
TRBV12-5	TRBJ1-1	CASGLAGGYPIQNTEAFF
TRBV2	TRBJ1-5	CASSDSNQPQHF
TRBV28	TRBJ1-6	CASSSYSLSGQNSPLHF
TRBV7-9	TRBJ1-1	CASSLSAAEAFF
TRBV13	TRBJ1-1	CASHPPSTEAFF
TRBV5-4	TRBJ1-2	CASSPGGAFGYTF
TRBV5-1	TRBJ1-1	CASSDGDRAVTEAFF
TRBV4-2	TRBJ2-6	CASSQKKDSGANVLTF
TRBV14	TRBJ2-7	CASSQDIFAGLINPYEQYF
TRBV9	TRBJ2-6	CASSDWGGTGPAGGANVLTF
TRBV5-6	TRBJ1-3	CASSFPHSGNTIYF
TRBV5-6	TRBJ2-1	CASSLQRGDNEQFF
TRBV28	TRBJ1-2	CASTAPGQGNLYGYTF
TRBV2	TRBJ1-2	CASRGTGYTF
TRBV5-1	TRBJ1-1	CASHAAGSNTEAFF
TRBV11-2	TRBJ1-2	CASSLEEGRYGYTF
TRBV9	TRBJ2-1	CASSVEPDLGRYNEQFF
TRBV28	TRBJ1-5	CASRHRTGGLNQPQHF
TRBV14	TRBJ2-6	CASSHAPGQSFSGANVLTF
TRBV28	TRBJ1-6	CASSSLRPLRNSPLHF
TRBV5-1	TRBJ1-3	CASSPLKGGGFSGNTIYF
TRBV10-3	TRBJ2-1	CAIRDTIHNEQFF
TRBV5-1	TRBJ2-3	CASSLAIEDSTDTQYF
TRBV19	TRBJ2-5	CASSIGLAGAETQYF
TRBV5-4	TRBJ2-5	CASSDGTSGGAWWGQETQYF
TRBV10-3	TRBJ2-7	CATSTSYEQYF
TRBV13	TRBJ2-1	CASILAGGRDEQFF
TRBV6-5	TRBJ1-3	CASSYSTGSGNTIYF
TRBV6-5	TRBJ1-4	CASSYDSANEKLFF
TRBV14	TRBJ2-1	CASSPSVAGGPFSYNEQFF
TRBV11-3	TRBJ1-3	CASSSRSGNTIYF
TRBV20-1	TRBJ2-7	CSAKVLNEQYF
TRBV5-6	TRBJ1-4	CASSLGRGYEKLFF
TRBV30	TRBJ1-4	CAWSLGGTNEKLFF
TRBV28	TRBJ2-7	CASSLDRTAVSYEQYF
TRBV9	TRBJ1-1	CASSATVNTEAFF
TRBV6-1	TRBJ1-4	CASNPQGVDEKLFF
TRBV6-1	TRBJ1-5	CASIRTGGNQPQHF
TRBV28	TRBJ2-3	CASRAGLAGGDTQYF
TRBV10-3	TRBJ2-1	CAISVNPGQGNMDEQFF